This T cell receptor beta chain is drawn from a study of blood T cell repertoires in COVID-19 (dated by TCRdb to between 2020 and 2021). About the investigation overall: The collaborator samples originated in the United States, Italy and Spain and spanned the acute and convalescent phases of COVID-19. The prospective study material was composed of cDNA or gDNA derived from T cells, B-cell-depleted T cells, or PBMCs. Sample metadata almost always included a de-identified subject ID, COVID-19 status, age in years and sex. The samples were drawn from the first 160 participants of the ongoing ImmuneRACE study and from more than 1,000 subjects provided by 6 global collaborators. The repertoires were made available in a free public database intended to serve as a resource for research on the immune response to SARS-CoV-2. The dataset comprised deeply sampled blood TCRbeta repertoires from subjects exposed to, actively infected with, or recovered from COVID-19. Where HLA class I and class II types were available, the types were taken from metadata supplied by the sample provider, not from assay-based typing.

Collaborating institutions collected whole blood in K2EDTA tubes following their own protocols. For TCRbeta analysis, collaborators shipped samples as frozen whole blood, isolated PBMCs, or DNA extracted from either of those sample types. Paper-wide results and their limitations: The quantity of clinical and demographic metadata differed by source and by participant and was supplied without curation.

There are a few counts of this clone. The specificity of this receptor is unknown. No base quality information exists; no much larger clone differs at one position. From its cysteine to its phenylalanine, the CDR3 spans 15 amino acids. The retained sequence is limited to the CDR3, 45 bases, with the frame set at the first base. The germline V gene supplies CDR1 SGHTA and CDR2 FQGTGA. V is reduced by 4 bases and J by 4 bases, leaving a spacing of 16 bases between them. TCRbeta CDR3 regions were amplified from genomic DNA using the immunoSEQ Assay, a bias-controlled multiplex PCR. Concerning the study's data processing: The number of nucleated cells in each sample was estimated from the amplification of reference gene primers within the assay. To quantify the absolute abundance of each unique TCRbeta CDR3 rearrangement, sequence reads were collapsed and filtered. For each sample, productive Simpson clonality was calculated as the square root of Simpson's diversity index over productive rearrangements. As stored in TCRdb, this immuneACCESS dataset retains in-frame rearrangements with V and J assigned. A fraction of the clones does not appear; measured against another copy, unresolved V genes explain less than half of the discrepancy, and the remainder lacks a known reason. V and J calls and clone size follow that table, whereas D and trimming were derived from the DNA. The sample has about 64,000 clones on record, around four fifths of them singletons. Clones ranked in the top ten supply under 15% of the sample.

The chain links TRBV7-3 with TRBJ1-1; the D gene is perhaps TRBD1, from 6 matching bases. Sequenced input: peripheral blood. The clonotype was recovered from a man older than 75 with acute or convalescent COVID-19. The DNA sequence follows: TGTGCCAGCAGCTCTCTAGGGGGGGTGAGCACTGAAGCTTTCTTT. This encodes CASSSLGGVSTEAFF.